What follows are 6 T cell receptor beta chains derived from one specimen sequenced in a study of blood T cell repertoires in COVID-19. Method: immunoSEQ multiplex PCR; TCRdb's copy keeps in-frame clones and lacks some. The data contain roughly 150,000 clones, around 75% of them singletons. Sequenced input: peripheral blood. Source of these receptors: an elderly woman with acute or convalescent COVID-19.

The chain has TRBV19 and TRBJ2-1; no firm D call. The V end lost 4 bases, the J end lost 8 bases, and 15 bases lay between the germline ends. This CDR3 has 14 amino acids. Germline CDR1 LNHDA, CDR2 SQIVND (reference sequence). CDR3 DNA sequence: TGTGCCAGTAGTAAAACCCTCACTTCGGATGAGCAGTTCTTC. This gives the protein CASSKTLTSDEQFF.

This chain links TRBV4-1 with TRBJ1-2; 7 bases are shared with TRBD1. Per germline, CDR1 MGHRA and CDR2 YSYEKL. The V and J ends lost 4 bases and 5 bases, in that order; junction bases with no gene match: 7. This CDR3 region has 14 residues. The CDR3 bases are TGCGCCAGCAGCCCTCAGGGGGGAGAATATGGCTACACCTTC. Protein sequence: CASSPQGGEYGYTF.

The DNA of the CDR3 is TGTGCCAGCAGCACAATTTTGCGGGAGGCAGATACGCAGTATTTT. Translated: CASSTILREADTQYF. This chain joins TRBV7-2 and TRBJ2-3; 8 nucleotides align to TRBD2. The V gene end was trimmed by 5 bases and the J gene end by 4 bases; junction bases not matched to a gene: 8. Germline CDR1 reads SGHTA; CDR2 reads FQGNSA. This CDR3 contains 15 residues. The variable domain in full, completed from reference TRBV7-2 and TRBJ2-3, reads GAGVSQSPSNKVTEKGKDVELRCDPISGHTALYWYRQSLGQGLEFLIYFQGNSAPDKSGLPSDRFSAERTGGSVSTLTIQRTQQEDSAVYLCASSTILREADTQYFGPGTRLTVL.

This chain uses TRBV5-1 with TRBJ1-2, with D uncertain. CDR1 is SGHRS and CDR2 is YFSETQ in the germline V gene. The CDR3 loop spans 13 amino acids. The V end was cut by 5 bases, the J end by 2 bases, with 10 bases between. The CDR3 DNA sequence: TGCGCCAGCAGGGCGACGGAGAACTATGGCTACACCTTC. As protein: CASRATENYGYTF.

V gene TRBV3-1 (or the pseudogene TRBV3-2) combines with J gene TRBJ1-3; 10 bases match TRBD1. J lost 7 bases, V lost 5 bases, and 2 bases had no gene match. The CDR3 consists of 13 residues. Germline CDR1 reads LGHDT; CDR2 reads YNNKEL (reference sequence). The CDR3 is CASSSGQGNTIYF. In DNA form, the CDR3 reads TGTGCCAGCAGCTCGGGACAGGGGAACACCATATATTTT.

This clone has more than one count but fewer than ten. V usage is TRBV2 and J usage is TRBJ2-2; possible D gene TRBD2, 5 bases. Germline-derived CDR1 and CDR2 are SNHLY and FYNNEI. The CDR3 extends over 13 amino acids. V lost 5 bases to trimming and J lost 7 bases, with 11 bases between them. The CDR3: CASSSLEDGELFF. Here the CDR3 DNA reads TGTGCCAGCAGTTCACTAGAGGACGGGGAGCTGTTTTTT. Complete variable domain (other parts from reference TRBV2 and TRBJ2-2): EPEVTQTPSHQVTQMGQEVILRCVPISNHLYFYWYRQILGQKVEFLVSFYNNEISEKSEIFDDQFSVERPDGSNFTLKIRSTKLEDSAMYFCASSSLEDGELFFGEGSRLTVL.